This T cell receptor (beta chain) was obtained from a study of vaccination and CD4 T cells after COVID-19. Study details: As their vaccination, participants received two doses of either BNT162b2 or mRNA-1273 vaccine. Blood was drawn a median around 70 days post second dose, range 14 to 241. Study-level results: Researchers report that a median about 89% of reactive clones in convalescent patients surfaced only post-vaccination.

The ends lost 0 bases at V and 4 bases at J; junction bases unmatched: 10. The germline CDR1 and CDR2 sequences are MGHRA and YSYEKL. The CDR3 loop spans 17 amino acids. MiXCR was run by TCRdb on the PCR reads, yielding one entry per CDR3 protein. The data hold tens of thousands of distinct CDR3 sequences, with approximately 49% observed a single time. As to time point: late sampling 161 to 241 days after vaccination in a few convalescent patients. In the case of this clonotype: The antigen is not known.

Here the sequenced sample was CD4+ T cells from blood, taken about 7 months after SARS-CoV-2 vaccination. This chain uses TRBV4-1 with TRBJ1-2; 8 bases agree with TRBD1. The clonotype originates from a human donor who had recovered from COVID-19. The CDR3 here is CASSQDSPQGAAYGYTF. CDR3 sequence (DNA): TGCGCCAGCAGCCAAGATTCCCCGCAGGGGGCGGCCTATGGCTACACCTTC.